This is a list of T cell receptor beta chains from one sample in a study of blood T cell repertoires in COVID-19. Sequenced by immunoSEQ multiplex PCR; TCRdb stores in-frame clones only, minus some. The sample consists of 350,000 to 450,000 clones, about 90% of them appearing once. The sequencing input was peripheral blood. The receptors derive from a man aged 40-50 years with acute or convalescent COVID-19. CDR3s leave out the opening cysteine and the closing phenylalanine or tryptophan. Fields, in order: J gene, V gene, CDR3 protein.

J: TRBJ2-3
V: TRBV9
CDR3: ASSTRTSGRFSTDTQY

J: TRBJ1-2
V: TRBV6-2/TRBV6-3
CDR3: ASSFRDRSPYT

J: TRBJ1-3
V: TRBV15
CDR3: ATSRVPDNSGNTIY

J: TRBJ1-1
V: TRBV27
CDR3: ASSLGRKAF

J: TRBJ1-5
V: TRBV6-6
CDR3: ASSYTGNDNQPQH

J: TRBJ1-6
V: TRBV14
CDR3: ASSGRQGIDSPLH

J: TRBJ2-1
V: TRBV27
CDR3: ASRPHHSGILVDGEQF

J: TRBJ1-2
V: TRBV9
CDR3: ASSVAAGRGNYGYT

J: TRBJ2-1
V: TRBV10-3
CDR3: AISEPQGGGKRYEQF

J: TRBJ1-5
V: TRBV11-1
CDR3: ASSLDPGQPQH

J: TRBJ2-1
V: TRBV2
CDR3: ASTILLAGGSRSNEQF

J: TRBJ1-5
V: TRBV7-2
CDR3: ASSLEGGQSNQPQH

J: TRBJ1-5
V: TRBV28
CDR3: ASTLLGGYQPQH

J: TRBJ2-7
V: TRBV3-1/TRBV3-2
CDR3: ASSHPGRLAGVREQY

J: TRBJ2-7
V: TRBV28
CDR3: ASSYSGSSYEQY

J: TRBJ2-5
V: TRBV6-6
CDR3: ASSYRGETQY

J: TRBJ2-3
V: TRBV4-1
CDR3: ASSGANGQGLVDTQY

J: TRBJ1-6
V: TRBV9
CDR3: ASSATGNSPLH

J: TRBJ2-1
V: TRBV19
CDR3: ASSRGLSYEQF

J: TRBJ2-1
V: TRBV10-1
CDR3: ASRAGNGGLNEQF

J: TRBJ2-1
V: TRBV12-5
CDR3: ASGLRRGGGSDEQF

J: TRBJ2-2
V: TRBV5-1
CDR3: ASSWTSGNTGELF

J: TRBJ2-7
V: TRBV19
CDR3: ASSIARVRIYEQY

J: TRBJ2-2
V: TRBV11-2
CDR3: ASSLMRIETGELF

J: TRBJ2-7
V: TRBV9
CDR3: ASSVGDTFLKIYEQY

J: TRBJ1-2
V: TRBV7-3
CDR3: ASSTTGGYGYT

J: TRBJ1-5
V: TRBV7-2
CDR3: ASSQQVSNQPQH

J: TRBJ2-1
V: TRBV11-2
CDR3: ASKPSTYNEQF

J: TRBJ1-1
V: TRBV24-1
CDR3: ATQFGDYTEAF

J: TRBJ1-1
V: TRBV10-3
CDR3: AISEPAGTEAF

J: TRBJ2-5
V: TRBV9
CDR3: ASSVASGLAGGRVQETQY

J: TRBJ1-1
V: TRBV6-5
CDR3: ASSRGTGSEAF